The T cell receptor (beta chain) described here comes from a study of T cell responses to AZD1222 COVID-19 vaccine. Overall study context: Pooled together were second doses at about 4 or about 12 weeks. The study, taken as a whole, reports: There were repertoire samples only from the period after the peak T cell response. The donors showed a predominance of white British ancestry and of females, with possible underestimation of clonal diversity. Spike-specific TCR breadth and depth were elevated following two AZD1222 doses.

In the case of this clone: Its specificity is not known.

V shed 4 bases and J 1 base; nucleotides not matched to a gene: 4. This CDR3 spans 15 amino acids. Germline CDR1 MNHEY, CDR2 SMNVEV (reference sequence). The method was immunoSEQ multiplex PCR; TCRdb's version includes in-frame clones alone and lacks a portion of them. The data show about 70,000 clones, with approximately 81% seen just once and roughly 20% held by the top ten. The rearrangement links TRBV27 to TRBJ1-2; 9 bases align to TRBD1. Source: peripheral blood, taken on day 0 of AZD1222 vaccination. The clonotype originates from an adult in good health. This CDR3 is CASSSGQGFNYGYTF. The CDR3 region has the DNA TGTGCCAGCAGTTCGGGACAGGGTTTTAACTATGGCTACACCTTC.